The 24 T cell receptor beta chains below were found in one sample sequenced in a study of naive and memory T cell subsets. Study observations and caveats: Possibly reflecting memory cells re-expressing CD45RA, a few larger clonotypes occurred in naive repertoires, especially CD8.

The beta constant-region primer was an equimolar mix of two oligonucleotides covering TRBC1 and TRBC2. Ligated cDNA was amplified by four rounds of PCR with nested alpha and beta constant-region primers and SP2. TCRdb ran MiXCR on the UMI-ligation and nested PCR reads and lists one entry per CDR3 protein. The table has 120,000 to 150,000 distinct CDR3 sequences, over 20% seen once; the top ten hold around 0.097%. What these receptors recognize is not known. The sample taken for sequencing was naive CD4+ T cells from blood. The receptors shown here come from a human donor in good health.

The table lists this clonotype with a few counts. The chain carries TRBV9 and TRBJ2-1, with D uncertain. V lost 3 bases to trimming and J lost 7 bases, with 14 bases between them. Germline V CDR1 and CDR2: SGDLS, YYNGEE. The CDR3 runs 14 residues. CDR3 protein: CASSAQPFPNEQFF. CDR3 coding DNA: TGTGCCAGCAGCGCCCAGCCTTTCCCGAATGAGCAGTTCTTC.

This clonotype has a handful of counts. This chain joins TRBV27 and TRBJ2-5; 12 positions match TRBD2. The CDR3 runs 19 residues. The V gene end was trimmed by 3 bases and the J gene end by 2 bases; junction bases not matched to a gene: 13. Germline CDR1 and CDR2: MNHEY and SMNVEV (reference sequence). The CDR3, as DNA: TGTGCCAGCAGTTTTAACCGGGCTAGCGGGAGGGCAGGTCAAGAGACCCAGTACTTC. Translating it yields CASSFNRASGRAGQETQYF.

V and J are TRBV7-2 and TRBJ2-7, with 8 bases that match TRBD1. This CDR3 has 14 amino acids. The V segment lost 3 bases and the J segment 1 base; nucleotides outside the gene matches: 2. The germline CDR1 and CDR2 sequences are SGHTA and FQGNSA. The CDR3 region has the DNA TGTGCCAGCAGCTTCGGGACAGGATCCTACGAGCAGTACTTC. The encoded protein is CASSFGTGSYEQYF.

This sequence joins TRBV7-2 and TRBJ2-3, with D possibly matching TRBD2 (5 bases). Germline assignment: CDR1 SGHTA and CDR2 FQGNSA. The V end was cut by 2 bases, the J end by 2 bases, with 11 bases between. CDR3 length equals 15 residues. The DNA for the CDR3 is TGTGCCAGCAGCTTAACTAGTATTGACACAGATACGCAGTATTTT. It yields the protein CASSLTSIDTDTQYF.

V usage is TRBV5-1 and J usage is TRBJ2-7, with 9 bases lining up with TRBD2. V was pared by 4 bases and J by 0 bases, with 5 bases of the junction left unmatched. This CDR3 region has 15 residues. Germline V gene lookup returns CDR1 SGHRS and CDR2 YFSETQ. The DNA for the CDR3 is TGCGCCAGCAGCCTGACTAGCGGAGGCTCCTACGAGCAGTACTTC. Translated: CASSLTSGGSYEQYF.

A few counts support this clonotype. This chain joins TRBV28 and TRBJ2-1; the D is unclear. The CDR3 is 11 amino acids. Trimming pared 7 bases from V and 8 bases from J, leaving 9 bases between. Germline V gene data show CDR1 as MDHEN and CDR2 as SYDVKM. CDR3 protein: CASIYGYEQFF. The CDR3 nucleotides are TGTGCCAGCATATACGGTTATGAGCAGTTCTTC.

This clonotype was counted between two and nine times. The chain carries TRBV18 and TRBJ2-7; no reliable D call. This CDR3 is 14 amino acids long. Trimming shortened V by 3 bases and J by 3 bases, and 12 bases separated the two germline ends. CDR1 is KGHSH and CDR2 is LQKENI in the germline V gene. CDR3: CASSPRRGYYEQYF. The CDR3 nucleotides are TGTGCCAGCTCACCTCGGAGAGGCTACTACGAGCAGTACTTC.

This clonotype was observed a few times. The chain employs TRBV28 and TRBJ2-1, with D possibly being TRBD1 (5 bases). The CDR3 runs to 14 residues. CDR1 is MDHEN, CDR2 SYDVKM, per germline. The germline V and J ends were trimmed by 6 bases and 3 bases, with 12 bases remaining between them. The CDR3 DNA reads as TGTGCCAGCAGAGACAGCGATCTCTACAATGAGCAGTTCTTC. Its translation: CASRDSDLYNEQFF.

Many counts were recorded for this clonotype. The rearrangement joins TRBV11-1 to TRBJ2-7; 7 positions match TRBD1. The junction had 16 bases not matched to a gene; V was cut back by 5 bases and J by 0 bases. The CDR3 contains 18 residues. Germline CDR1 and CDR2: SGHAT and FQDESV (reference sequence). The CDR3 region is CASSGLQTGQPTSYEQYF. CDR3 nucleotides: TGTGCCAGCAGCGGCCTACAAACGGGACAGCCGACCTCCTACGAGCAGTACTTC.

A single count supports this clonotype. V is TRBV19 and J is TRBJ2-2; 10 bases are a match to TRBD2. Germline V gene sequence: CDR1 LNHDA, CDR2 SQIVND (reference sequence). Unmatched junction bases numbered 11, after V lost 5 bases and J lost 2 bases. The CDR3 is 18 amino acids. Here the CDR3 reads CASSVMVTSGINTGELFF. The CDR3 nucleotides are TGTGCCAGTAGTGTCATGGTCACTAGCGGGATTAACACCGGGGAGCTGTTTTTT.

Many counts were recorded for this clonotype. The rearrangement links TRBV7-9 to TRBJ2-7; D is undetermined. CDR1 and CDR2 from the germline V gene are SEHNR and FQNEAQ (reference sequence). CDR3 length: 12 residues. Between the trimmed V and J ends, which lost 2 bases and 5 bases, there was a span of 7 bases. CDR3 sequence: CASSLWSHEQYF. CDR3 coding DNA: TGTGCCAGCAGCTTATGGAGTCACGAGCAGTACTTC. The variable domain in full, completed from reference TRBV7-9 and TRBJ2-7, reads DTGVSQNPRHKITKRGQNVTFRCDPISEHNRLYWYRQTLGQGPEFLTYFQNEAQLEKSRLLSDRFSAERPKGSFSTLEIQRTEQGDSAMYLCASSLWSHEQYFGPGTRLTVT.

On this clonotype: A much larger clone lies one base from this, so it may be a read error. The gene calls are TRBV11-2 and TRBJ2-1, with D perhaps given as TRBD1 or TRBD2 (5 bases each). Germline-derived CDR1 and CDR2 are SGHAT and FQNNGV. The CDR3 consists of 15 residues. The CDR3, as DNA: TGTGTCAGCAGCTATATGACCGGGGCAGACAATGAGCAGTTCTTC. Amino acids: CVSSYMTGADNEQFF.

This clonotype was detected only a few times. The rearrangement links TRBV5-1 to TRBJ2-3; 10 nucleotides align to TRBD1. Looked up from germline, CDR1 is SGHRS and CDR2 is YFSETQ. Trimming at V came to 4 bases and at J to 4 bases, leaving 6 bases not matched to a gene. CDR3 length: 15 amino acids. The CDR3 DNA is TGCGCCAGCAGCACAGACAGGGGGCACCCAGATACGCAGTATTTT. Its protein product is CASSTDRGHPDTQYF.

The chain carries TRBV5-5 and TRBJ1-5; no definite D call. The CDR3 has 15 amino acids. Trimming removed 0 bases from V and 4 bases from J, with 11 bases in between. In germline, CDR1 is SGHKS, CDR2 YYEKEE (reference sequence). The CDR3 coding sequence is TGTGCCAGCAGCTTGGACGTACCGGCAAATCAGCCCCAGCATTTT. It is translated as CASSLDVPANQPQHF.

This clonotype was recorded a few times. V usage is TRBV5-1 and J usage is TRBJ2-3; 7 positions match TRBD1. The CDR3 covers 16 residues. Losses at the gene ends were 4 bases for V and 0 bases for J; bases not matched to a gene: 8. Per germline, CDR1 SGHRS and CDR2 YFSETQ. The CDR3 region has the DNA TGCGCCAGCAGCCCGACAGGGTACACTAGCACAGATACGCAGTATTTT. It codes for CASSPTGYTSTDTQYF.

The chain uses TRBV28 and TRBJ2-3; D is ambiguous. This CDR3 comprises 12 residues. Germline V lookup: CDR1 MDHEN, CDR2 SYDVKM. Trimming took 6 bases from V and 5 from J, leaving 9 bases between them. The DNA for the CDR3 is TGTGCCAGCAGATTCGCCCGAGATACGCAGTATTTT. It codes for CASRFARDTQYF.

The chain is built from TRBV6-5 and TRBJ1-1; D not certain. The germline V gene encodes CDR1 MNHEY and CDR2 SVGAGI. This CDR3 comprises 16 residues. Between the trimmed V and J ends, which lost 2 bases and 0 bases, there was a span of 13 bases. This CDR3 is CASSYAPPNLNTEAFF. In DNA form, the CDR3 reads TGTGCCAGCAGTTACGCCCCACCAAACCTGAACACTGAAGCTTTCTTT.

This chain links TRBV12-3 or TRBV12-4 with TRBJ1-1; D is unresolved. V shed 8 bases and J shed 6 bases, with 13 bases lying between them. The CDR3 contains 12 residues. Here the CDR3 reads CASVALESEAFF. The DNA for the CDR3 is TGTGCCAGCGTTGCGCTGGAATCTGAAGCTTTCTTT.

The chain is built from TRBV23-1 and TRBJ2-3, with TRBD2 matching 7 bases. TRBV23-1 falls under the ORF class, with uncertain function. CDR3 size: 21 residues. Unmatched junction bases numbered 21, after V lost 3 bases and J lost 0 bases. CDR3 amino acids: CASSHERDSQSDNLSTDTQYF. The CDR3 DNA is TGCGCCAGCAGTCACGAGCGGGACTCCCAATCTGACAATCTCAGCACAGATACGCAGTATTTT.

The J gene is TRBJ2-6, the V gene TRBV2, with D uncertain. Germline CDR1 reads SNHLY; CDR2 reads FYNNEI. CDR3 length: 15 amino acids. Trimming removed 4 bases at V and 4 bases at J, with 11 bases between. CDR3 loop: CASSAEVGGANVLTF. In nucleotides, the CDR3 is TGTGCCAGCAGTGCTGAGGTTGGCGGGGCCAACGTCCTGACTTTC. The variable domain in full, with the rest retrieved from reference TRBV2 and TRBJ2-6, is EPEVTQTPSHQVTQMGQEVILRCVPISNHLYFYWYRQILGQKVEFLVSFYNNEISEKSEIFDDQFSVERPDGSNFTLKIRSTKLEDSAMYFCASSAEVGGANVLTFGAGSRLTVL.

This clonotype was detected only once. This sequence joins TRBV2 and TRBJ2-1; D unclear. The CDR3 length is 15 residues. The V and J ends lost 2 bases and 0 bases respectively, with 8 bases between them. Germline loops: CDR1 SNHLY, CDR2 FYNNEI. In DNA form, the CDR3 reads TGTGCCAGCAGTGAACACGAGAGCTCCTACAATGAGCAGTTCTTC. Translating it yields CASSEHESSYNEQFF.

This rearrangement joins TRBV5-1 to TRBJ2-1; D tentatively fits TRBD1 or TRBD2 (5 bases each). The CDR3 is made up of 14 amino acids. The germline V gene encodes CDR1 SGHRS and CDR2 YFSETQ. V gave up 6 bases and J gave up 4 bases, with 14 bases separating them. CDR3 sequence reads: CASTEGLVYNEQFF. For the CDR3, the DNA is TGCGCCAGCACCGAGGGGCTAGTTTACAATGAGCAGTTCTTC.

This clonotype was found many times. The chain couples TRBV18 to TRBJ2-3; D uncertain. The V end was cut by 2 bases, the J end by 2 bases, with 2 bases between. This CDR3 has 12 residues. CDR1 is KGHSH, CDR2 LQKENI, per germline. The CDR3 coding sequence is TGTGCCAGCTCACCAATCACAGATACGCAGTATTTT. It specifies CASSPITDTQYF.

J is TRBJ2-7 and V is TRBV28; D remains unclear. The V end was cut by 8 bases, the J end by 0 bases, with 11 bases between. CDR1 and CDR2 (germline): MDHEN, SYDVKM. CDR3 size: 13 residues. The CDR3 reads CASLDRGSYEQYF. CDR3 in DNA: TGTGCCAGCCTGGACCGAGGCTCCTACGAGCAGTACTTC.